Below, 23 T cell receptor beta chains from the same sample are listed, as sequenced in a study of response to subunit inactivated influenza vaccine. TCRdb reanalysed the RT-PCR reads using MiXCR and keeps one entry per CDR3 protein. The profile shows a few hundred thousand distinct CDR3 sequences, about 20% of them singletons. Sequencing used PBMCs from blood, obtained around 22 months after vaccination. The receptor set was obtained from a man aged 50-75 years who received an inactivated influenza vaccine.

CDR3 loop: CASSFTEKLFF. CDR3 DNA: TGTGCCAGCAGCTTCACGGAAAAACTGTTTTTT. V is TRBV7-9 and J is TRBJ1-4; D gene unclear. Trimming took 3 bases from V and 8 from J, leaving 4 bases between them. Looked up from germline, CDR1 is SEHNR and CDR2 is FQNEAQ (reference sequence). The CDR3 runs to 11 residues.

The chain has TRBV14 and TRBJ2-1; 14 nucleotides align to TRBD2. Germline CDR1 reads SGHDN; CDR2 reads FVKESK. The CDR3 spans 15 residues. V shed 4 bases, J shed 12 bases, and the junction held 8 bases outside the gene matches. The CDR3 sequence: CASSPGTSGSYAQFF. The CDR3 DNA is TGTGCCAGCAGCCCCGGGACTAGCGGGAGTTACGCGCAGTTCTTC.

The V call is TRBV7-8, the J call TRBJ1-1; D call uncertain. The CDR3 sequence is 14 residues long. Trimming shortened V by 2 bases and J by 6 bases, and 13 bases separated the two germline ends. Per germline, CDR1 SGHVS and CDR2 FQNEAQ. This chain's CDR3 is CASSLRVNWAEAFF. CDR3 nucleotide sequence: TGTGCCAGCAGCTTAAGGGTTAACTGGGCTGAAGCTTTCTTT.

This clonotype was seen a few times. The J gene is TRBJ1-2, the V gene TRBV12-3 or TRBV12-4; possible D gene TRBD1, 5 bases. This CDR3 is 14 amino acids long. V dropped 2 bases and J dropped 6 bases, with 13 bases sitting between them. Written as DNA, the CDR3 is TGTGCCAGCAGTTTAAGGCAGGGACTCAATGGCTACACCTTC. Its translation is CASSLRQGLNGYTF.

This sequence joins TRBV7-2 and TRBJ2-7, with TRBD2 matching 8 bases. CDR1 and CDR2 from the germline V gene are SGHTA and FQGNSA. CDR3 length equals 16 residues. Losses at the gene ends were 0 bases for V and 3 bases for J; bases not matched to a gene: 7. CDR3 region: CASSLALTSGGYEQYF. DNA of the CDR3: TGTGCCAGCAGCTTAGCTCTCACTAGCGGTGGCTACGAGCAGTACTTC.

The V gene is TRBV3-1, the J gene TRBJ2-5, with TRBD2 identical over 10 bases. The CDR3 is made up of 16 amino acids. With V trimmed by 3 bases and J by 5 bases, 9 bases remained unmatched. Per the germline V gene, CDR1 is LGHDT and CDR2 is YNNKEL (reference sequence). The chain's CDR3 is CASSQYRASGSETQYF. CDR3 bases: TGTGCCAGCAGCCAGTACCGGGCTAGCGGGAGTGAGACCCAGTACTTC.

This clonotype was recorded a few times. This sequence joins TRBV9 and TRBJ1-1, with 8 bases identical to TRBD1. Unmatched junction bases numbered 2, after V lost 3 bases and J lost 1 base. The CDR3 is made up of 14 amino acids. Looked up from germline, CDR1 is SGDLS and CDR2 is YYNGEE. CDR3 sequence: CASSAGGWNTEAFF. The CDR3 nucleotides are TGTGCCAGCAGCGCAGGGGGCTGGAACACTGAAGCTTTCTTT.

The V and J genes are TRBV11-2 and TRBJ2-3, with 12 bases fitting TRBD2. The germline V gene has CDR1 SGHAT and CDR2 FQNNGV. V lost 3 bases, J lost 2 bases, and 9 bases stayed unmatched. CDR3 length: 18 residues. The CDR3 sequence is CASSLSTSGGASTDTQYF. The DNA for the CDR3 is TGTGCCAGCAGCTTGTCGACTAGCGGGGGCGCCTCCACAGATACGCAGTATTTT.

This clonotype was seen only a few times. The J gene is TRBJ1-5, the V gene TRBV2; D unclear. V lost 6 bases and J 1 base, leaving 7 bases between the germline ends. The CDR3 contains 13 residues. Germline V lookup: CDR1 SNHLY, CDR2 FYNNEI. CDR3: CASREISNQPQHF. CDR3 nucleotides: TGTGCCAGCAGGGAGATAAGCAATCAGCCCCAGCATTTT.

This clonotype has more than one count but fewer than ten. V is TRBV20-1 and J is TRBJ1-2; D is uncertain. Germline V lookup: CDR1 DFQATT, CDR2 SNEGSKA (reference sequence). The CDR3 runs 13 residues. V was shortened by 6 bases and J by 0 bases, with 11 bases between the two germline ends. CDR3: CSAASGSNYGYTF. CDR3 nucleotides: TGCAGTGCCGCCTCTGGGTCTAACTATGGCTACACCTTC.

This clonotype was seen a few times. At one boundary the junction diverges from the germline segment, which might be a read error. The rearrangement uses TRBV5-1 and TRBJ2-3, with 10 bases aligning to TRBD2. This CDR3 is 16 amino acids long. Germline V gene data show CDR1 as SGHRS and CDR2 as YFSETQ. CDR3 sequence (DNA): TGCGCCAGCAGCTTGGCATCAGCGGGGGGGCGAGATGCGCAGTATTTT. It translates to CASSLASAGGRDAQYF.

The V gene is TRBV7-2, the J gene TRBJ2-2; 8 bases line up with TRBD2. CDR1 SGHTA and CDR2 FQGNSA come from the germline V gene. The ends lost 4 bases at V and 6 bases at J; junction bases unmatched: 7. There are 15 residues in the CDR3. The CDR3 region is CASSSGTSHPGELFF. The CDR3, as DNA: TGTGCCAGCAGCTCCGGGACTAGTCACCCCGGGGAGCTGTTTTTT.

This clonotype was observed a few times. The chain is built from TRBV4-1 and TRBJ1-4, with D hard to call. The germline V gene encodes CDR1 MGHRA and CDR2 YSYEKL. Trimming took off 0 bases at V and 13 bases at J, with 21 bases between the two ends. There are 16 residues in the CDR3. The CDR3: CASSQERTDLSERLFF. CDR3 nucleotides: TGCGCCAGCAGCCAAGAGAGAACAGACCTCTCGGAGAGACTGTTTTTT.

The chain couples TRBV19 to TRBJ1-3; D unresolved. The CDR3 is 13 amino acids. The germline gives CDR1 LNHDA, CDR2 SQIVND (reference sequence). Trimming removed 6 bases at V and 0 bases at J, with 6 bases between. DNA for the CDR3: TGTGCCAGTAGCCAATTCTCTGGAAACACCATATATTTT. Its translation is CASSQFSGNTIYF.

This rearrangement joins TRBV28 to TRBJ1-5, with 7 bases fitting TRBD1. The germline gives CDR1 MDHEN, CDR2 SYDVKM. V was clipped by 5 bases and J by 3 bases; unmatched bases: 10. CDR3 length: 16 residues. The DNA of the CDR3 is TGTGCCAGCAGTCGAGCCGGGACAGCTTTCAATCAGCCCCAGCATTTT. Translating it yields CASSRAGTAFNQPQHF.

This sequence joins TRBV11-3 and TRBJ2-1; D remains unclear. Germline V CDR1 and CDR2: SGHNT, YENEEA. The V and J ends lost 5 bases and 10 bases respectively, with 12 bases between them. The CDR3 is made up of 12 amino acids. CDR3 sequence (DNA): TGTGCCAGCAGCCTTCCCCTCCCGGAGCAGTTCTTC. Translating it yields CASSLPLPEQFF.

V and J are TRBV9 and TRBJ2-7; 7 bases line up with TRBD1. The CDR3 has 11 residues. The germline V gene has CDR1 SGDLS and CDR2 YYNGEE. Trimming removed 3 bases from V and 6 bases from J; junction bases left unmatched: 0. In nucleotides, the CDR3 is TGTGCCAGCAGCGCAGGGGGCGAGCAGTACTTC. Translating gives CASSAGGEQYF. The full variable domain, its missing parts supplied by reference TRBV9 and TRBJ2-7, is DSGVTQTPKHLITATGQRVTLRCSPRSGDLSVYWYQQSLDQGLQFLIQYYNGEERAKGNILERFSAQQFPDLHSELNLSSLELGDSALYFCASSAGGEQYFGPGTRLTVT.

V gene TRBV18 combines with J gene TRBJ2-7; the D gene is possibly TRBD1 (5 bases). CDR1 and CDR2 (germline): KGHSH, LQKENI. The V end was cut by 2 bases, the J end by 3 bases, with 20 bases between. This CDR3 has 17 amino acids. CDR3 amino acids: CASSPDSGHSAGYEQYF. The DNA of the CDR3 is TGTGCCAGCTCACCAGATAGTGGACACTCAGCAGGCTACGAGCAGTACTTC.

This clonotype was recorded a few times. The chain is built from TRBV18 and TRBJ2-1; D unresolved. Germline V gene data show CDR1 as KGHSH and CDR2 as LQKENI. This CDR3 has 12 amino acids. V gave up 4 bases and J gave up 8 bases, with 9 bases separating them. CDR3 DNA sequence: TGTGCCAGCTCACAGTTGTGGGATGAGCAGTTCTTC. This translates into CASSQLWDEQFF.

This clonotype occurred a few times. The chain uses TRBV6-1 and TRBJ1-2; D is perhaps TRBD1 (6 bases). The germline CDR1 and CDR2 sequences are MNHNS and SASEGT. The V end was cut by 6 bases, the J end by 4 bases, with 12 bases between. This CDR3 contains 13 residues. CDR3 in amino acids: CASRPQGGYGYTF. The CDR3 bases are TGTGCCAGCAGGCCACAGGGAGGCTATGGCTACACCTTC.

This clonotype has at least ten counts. The chain recombines TRBV25-1 with TRBJ1-1; TRBD1 is a possible D gene (5 bases). CDR3 length: 13 amino acids. The ends were cut back, 6 bases at V and 5 bases at J, with 13 bases in the middle. Germline CDR1 and CDR2: MGHDK and SYGVNS. The CDR3 loop is CASSRGTVTEAFF. CDR3 DNA sequence: TGTGCCAGCAGCCGCGGGACCGTGACTGAAGCTTTCTTT.

The V gene is TRBV12-2, the J gene TRBJ1-4; TRBD1 reflects the table's D call only, with no check against the DNA. TRBV12-2 is flagged as a pseudogene. CDR3 length: 18 residues. The CDR3: CASRLGGPVTGRMKHCFF. The DNA of the CDR3 is TGTGCAAGTCGCTTAGGCGGCCCCGTTACCGGGCGGATGAAACACTGTTTTTTT.

This clonotype was seen only a few times. The chain joins TRBV20-1 to TRBJ1-1; D is unresolved. The V gene's germline CDR1 is DFQATT and CDR2 SNEGSKA (reference sequence). The germline V and J ends were trimmed by 1 base and 1 base, with 10 bases remaining between them. The CDR3 spans 14 residues. The CDR3: CSARVPGRNTEAFF. The CDR3 DNA sequence: TGCAGTGCTAGAGTTCCGGGGAGGAACACTGAAGCTTTCTTT.